The 16 T cell receptor beta chains in this list originate from one sample, sequenced in a study of identical twins. TCRdb ran MiXCR on the 5' RACE reads and lists one entry per CDR3 protein. The data show some 690,000 distinct CDR3 sequences, around 20% seen once. These data also formed part of another study, on T cells expressing NK-cell markers.

The sample was PBMCs. These receptors were obtained from a woman aged 18 to 35 in good health.

This clonotype was detected a few times. The V call is TRBV9, the J call TRBJ2-3, with TRBD2 matching over 9 bases. The J segment lost 2 bases and the V segment lost 2 bases, leaving 6 bases of the junction unmatched. The CDR3 loop spans 16 amino acids. Looked up from germline, CDR1 is SGDLS and CDR2 is YYNGEE. The CDR3 sequence: CASSVRAGGYTDTQYF. The CDR3 region has the DNA TGTGCCAGCAGCGTTAGAGCGGGGGGCTACACAGATACGCAGTATTTT.

Here the CDR3 reads CSARAPWWGEQYF. The CDR3 DNA sequence: TGCAGTGCCCGCGCGCCGTGGTGGGGCGAGCAGTACTTC. V and J are TRBV20-1 and TRBJ2-7; D unresolved. V lost 6 bases, J lost 6 bases, and 18 bases lay in between. The CDR3 contains 13 residues. CDR1 and CDR2 (germline): DFQATT, SNEGSKA (reference sequence).

This clonotype has a count of ten or more. V is TRBV20-1 and J is TRBJ2-1; D is unresolved. The length of the CDR3 is 11 residues. From germline, CDR1 is DFQATT and CDR2 SNEGSKA (reference sequence). Trimming stripped 3 bases from V and 8 bases from J, with 8 bases between. CDR3 sequence (DNA): TGCAGTGCTAGGGGTTGGGATGAGCAGTTCTTC. Translated, it gives CSARGWDEQFF.

The J gene is TRBJ2-1, the V gene TRBV5-1; tentatively, D is TRBD2 (6 bases). Germline-derived CDR1 and CDR2 are SGHRS and YFSETQ. This CDR3 spans 15 amino acids. Trimming pared 4 bases from V and 7 bases from J, leaving 18 bases between. CDR3 residues: CASSNGRQEWNEQFF. In DNA, the CDR3 is TGCGCCAGCAGCAATGGGAGGCAGGAGTGGAATGAGCAGTTCTTC. Full variable domain (remainder filled in from reference TRBV5-1 and TRBJ2-1): KAGVTQTPRYLIKTRGQQVTLSCSPISGHRSVSWYQQTPGQGLQFLFEYFSETQRNKGNFPGRFSGRQFSNSRSEMNVSTLELGDSALYLCASSNGRQEWNEQFFGPGTRLTVL.

CDR3 sequence reads: CASGPGASGGYDTQYF. CDR3 coding DNA: TGTGCCAGCGGCCCCGGGGCTAGCGGGGGGTATGATACGCAGTATTTT. The V and J genes are TRBV5-4 and TRBJ2-3, with TRBD2 matching over 11 bases. The CDR3 length is 16 residues. J lost 6 bases, V lost 7 bases, and 13 bases had no gene match. The germline CDR1 and CDR2 sequences are SGHNT and YYREEE (reference sequence). The full variable domain, completed using reference TRBV5-4 and TRBJ2-3, is ETGVTQSPTHLIKTRGQQVTLRCSSQSGHNTVSWYQQALGQGPQFIFQYYREEENGRGNFPPRFSGLQFPNYSSELNVNALELDDSALYLCASGPGASGGYDTQYFGPGTRLTVL.

V and J are TRBV11-2 and TRBJ2-1, with 7 nucleotides matching TRBD1. J was trimmed by 5 bases and V by 5 bases; bases with no gene match: 6. The CDR3 loop spans 14 amino acids. The V gene's germline CDR1 is SGHAT and CDR2 FQNNGV. CDR3 residues: CASSRHRGHNEQFF. CDR3 sequence (DNA): TGTGCCAGCAGCCGCCACAGGGGTCACAATGAGCAGTTCTTC. The entire variable domain, with the rest obtained from reference TRBV11-2 and TRBJ2-1, is as follows: EAGVAQSPRYKIIEKRQSVAFWCNPISGHATLYWYQQILGQGPKLLIQFQNNGVVDDSQLPKDRFSAERLKGVDSTLKIQPAKLEDSAVYLCASSRHRGHNEQFFGPGTRLTVL.

This clonotype was recorded a few times. V is TRBV7-9 and J is TRBJ2-5, with a possible D match to TRBD2 (5 bases). There are 12 residues in the CDR3. V was clipped by 4 bases and J by 5 bases, with 8 bases between them. The germline V gene encodes CDR1 SEHNR and CDR2 FQNEAQ (reference sequence). CDR3: CASSSRGETQYF. The CDR3 bases are TGTGCCAGCAGCTCAAGAGGGGAGACCCAGTACTTC.

This clonotype was counted ten times or more. This chain connects TRBV3-1 to TRBJ1-3; D is possibly TRBD1 (6 bases). V was shortened by 4 bases and J by 3 bases, with 10 bases between the two germline ends. CDR1 and CDR2 (germline): LGHDT, YNNKEL (reference sequence). The CDR3 length is 14 residues. CDR3 protein: CASSPGHSGNTIYF. DNA for the CDR3: TGTGCCAGCAGCCCGGGACATAGTGGAAACACCATATATTTT. The full variable domain, its missing parts supplied by reference TRBV3-1 and TRBJ1-3, is DTAVSQTPKYLVTQMGNDKSIKCEQNLGHDTMYWYKQDSKKFLKIMFSYNNKELIINETVPNRFSPKSPDKAHLNLHINSLELGDSAVYFCASSPGHSGNTIYFGEGSWLTVV.

Only a few counts were recorded for this clonotype. The genes are TRBV20-1 and TRBJ2-5, with D perhaps TRBD2 (6 bases). CDR3 size: 13 residues. Germline CDR1 reads DFQATT; CDR2 reads SNEGSKA (reference sequence). V was shortened by 6 bases and J by 7 bases, with 18 bases between the two germline ends. The CDR3 reads CSAVGVVGGTQYF. Here the CDR3 DNA reads TGCAGTGCGGTCGGGGTAGTGGGGGGGACCCAGTACTTC.

The chain employs TRBV7-9 and TRBJ2-1; D is perhaps TRBD1 or TRBD2 (5 bases each). This CDR3 has 14 amino acids. V shed 5 bases and J shed 10 bases, with 18 bases lying between them. Germline loops: CDR1 SEHNR, CDR2 FQNEAQ (reference sequence). The CDR3 loop is CASSTSGAEGEQFF. The CDR3 DNA follows: TGTGCCAGCAGCACTTCCGGGGCCGAGGGGGAGCAGTTCTTC.

This clonotype has more than one count but fewer than ten. The CDR3 is CSASSWTSASYNEQFF. The CDR3 coding sequence is TGCAGTGCTAGCTCGTGGACTAGCGCGTCCTACAATGAGCAGTTCTTC. The J gene is TRBJ2-1, the V gene TRBV20-1; 9 bases fit TRBD2. V gave up 3 bases and J gave up 1 base; unmatched junction bases: 7. The CDR3 is made up of 16 amino acids. Germline V lookup: CDR1 DFQATT, CDR2 SNEGSKA (reference sequence).

The V and J genes are TRBV6-2 or TRBV6-3 and TRBJ2-7; D might be TRBD1 (5 bases). Germline CDR1 reads MNHEY; CDR2 reads SVGEGT. This CDR3 contains 15 residues. Deletions cut 5 bases from V and 2 bases from J, with 16 bases between. The CDR3 sequence is CASSIQAFGPYEQYF. For the CDR3, the DNA is TGTGCCAGCAGTATACAGGCGTTTGGCCCCTACGAGCAGTACTTC.

CDR3 DNA: TGTGCCAGCAGCCCGGCTCCGGGACTACCGATTCAGTACTTC. Its protein product is CASSPAPGLPIQYF. This sequence joins TRBV7-9 and TRBJ2-4, with TRBD2 identical over 7 bases. The CDR3 consists of 14 residues. Unmatched junction bases numbered 11, after V lost 5 bases and J lost 10 bases. Germline V lookup: CDR1 SEHNR, CDR2 FQNEAQ (reference sequence).

The chain combines TRBV20-1 with TRBJ2-7; perhaps TRBD1 as D (6 bases). The germline CDR1 and CDR2 sequences are DFQATT and SNEGSKA (reference sequence). With 4 bases removed from V and 4 bases from J, the gap between germline ends came to 11 bases. The CDR3 consists of 12 residues. The CDR3 DNA reads TGCAGTGCTACCGGGACACCTTACGAGCAGTACTTC. Protein: CSATGTPYEQYF.

The CDR3 coding sequence is TGTGCCAGCAGCGTAGGGGGTTGGCGGTCGGCTGGAAACACCATATATTTT. Translated: CASSVGGWRSAGNTIYF. V gene TRBV9 combines with J gene TRBJ1-3; no firm D call. The CDR3 is made up of 17 amino acids. In germline, CDR1 is SGDLS, CDR2 YYNGEE. Trimming removed 0 bases from V and 2 bases from J, with 15 bases in between.

The table lists this clonotype with a few counts. The CDR3 is CSYRGEGTQYF. The CDR3 bases are TGCAGCTACAGGGGCGAGGGGACCCAGTACTTC. The rearrangement uses TRBV29-1 and TRBJ2-5; 7 bases match TRBD1. The CDR3 sequence is 11 residues long. The J segment lost 7 bases and the V segment lost 8 bases, leaving 7 bases of the junction unmatched. Germline V gene lookup returns CDR1 SQVTM and CDR2 ANQGSEA.